The TCR beta chain described here comes from a study of T cells in Graves' hyperthyroidism and ophthalmopathy. The V gene lost 6 bases and the J gene lost 7 bases, with 13 bases spanning the gap. CDR1 and CDR2 from the germline V gene are MDHEN and SYDVKM. The CDR3 extends over 12 amino acids. Disease lasting under 3 months, a NOSPECS grade of at least 4, and a Clinical Activity Score of at least 3 were features of the ophthalmopathy patients. Isolation of PBMCs was performed on 10 ml fresh peripheral blood. A word on this clonotype: Its antigen is not known.

Study conclusions and caveats: In the analysis, a 13 V-J model separated ophthalmopathy from stable hyperthyroidism.

Template material for amplifying TCR beta CDR3 regions consisted of RNA transcripts. A first-round RT-PCR of the TCR CDR3 used the HTBI primer set. TCRdb re-called the multiplex PCR reads with MiXCR, one entry per CDR3 protein. This table has hundreds of thousands of distinct CDR3 sequences, about 20% appearing once. The chain carries TRBV28 and TRBJ2-7, with D possibly being TRBD1 or TRBD2 (6 bases each). The sample was blood. The sequence was obtained from a man aged 25-45 years with Graves' ophthalmopathy. CDR3 amino acids: CASSKLGGEQYF. CDR3 in DNA: TGTGCCAGCAGCAAGCTAGGGGGGGAGCAGTACTTC. Variable domain in full (rest from reference TRBV28 and TRBJ2-7): DVKVTQSSRYLVKRTGEKVFLECVQDMDHENMFWYRQDPGLGLRLIYFSYDVKMKEKGDIPEGYSVSREKKERFSLILESASTNQTSMYLCASSKLGGEQYFGPGTRLTVT.